This passage covers 18 T cell receptor beta chains from one sample sequenced in a study of PD-L1 blockade in urothelial cancer. TCRdb keeps only in-frame clones here, not all; method: immunoSEQ multiplex PCR. Of about 82,000 clones detected, 82% appear once; the ten largest clones hold 8% to 9.5%. Here the sequenced sample was PBMCs, taken around atezolizumab (anti-PD-L1) treatment. These receptors were taken from a man in his 70s with urothelial cancer.

The chain joins TRBV9 to TRBJ1-1; perhaps TRBD1 as D (6 bases). Trimming took off 2 bases at V and 4 bases at J, with 12 bases between the two ends. CDR3 length equals 14 residues. Per the germline V gene, CDR1 is SGDLS and CDR2 is YYNGEE. The CDR3, as DNA: TGTGCCAGCAGCGTCTTAACAGGGAGCACTGAAGCTTTCTTT. It is translated as CASSVLTGSTEAFF.

The chain carries TRBV4-3 and TRBJ1-4, with D hard to call. The CDR3 runs 16 residues. Germline V gene sequence: CDR1 LGHNA, CDR2 YSLEER. V was shortened by 0 bases and J by 7 bases, with 15 bases between the two germline ends. CDR3 loop: CASSQDPGFEGEKLFF. CDR3 sequence (DNA): TGCGCCAGCAGCCAAGATCCGGGGTTCGAGGGTGAAAAACTGTTTTTT.

The chain links TRBV5-4 to TRBJ2-3, with 9 bases that match TRBD2. The CDR3 sequence is 15 residues long. Germline values: CDR1 SGHNT, CDR2 YYREEE (reference sequence). V lost 4 bases to trimming and J lost 3 bases; unmatched junction nucleotides: 6. The CDR3: CASSPRGGRTDTQYF. CDR3 bases: TGTGCCAGCAGCCCGCGGGGGGGCAGAACAGATACGCAGTATTTT.

The chain recombines TRBV9 with TRBJ2-7, with TRBD2 matching over 8 bases. The CDR3 consists of 15 residues. The germline CDR1 and CDR2 sequences are SGDLS and YYNGEE. V lost 0 bases to trimming and J lost 3 bases; unmatched junction nucleotides: 5. The chain's CDR3 is CASSVDFSGNYEQYF. The CDR3, as DNA: TGTGCCAGCAGCGTAGATTTTAGCGGGAACTACGAGCAGTACTTC.

This chain uses TRBV30 with TRBJ1-2; D gene uncertain. V was clipped by 3 bases and J by 4 bases, with 3 bases between them. Per germline, CDR1 GTSNPN and CDR2 SVGIG (reference sequence). This CDR3 spans 10 amino acids. Here the CDR3 reads CAWSGYGYTF. The CDR3 DNA is TGTGCCTGGAGCGGCTATGGCTACACCTTC.

The rearrangement links TRBV11-2 to TRBJ2-7; TRBD1 matches 7 bases. V was pared by 4 bases and J by 4 bases, with 4 bases of the junction left unmatched. Germline loops: CDR1 SGHAT, CDR2 FQNNGV. The CDR3 runs to 13 residues. The CDR3 loop reads CASSSAGGYEQYF. The CDR3 DNA is TGTGCCAGCAGCTCCGCAGGGGGTTACGAGCAGTACTTC.

The V and J genes are TRBV7-9 and TRBJ1-1; 8 bases are shared with TRBD1. Per germline, CDR1 SEHNR and CDR2 FQNEAQ (reference sequence). There are 13 residues in the CDR3. V dropped 5 bases and J dropped 5; count of bases not matched to a gene: 4. This CDR3 reads CASSPWDRTEAFF. CDR3 nucleotides: TGTGCCAGCAGCCCATGGGACAGGACTGAAGCTTTCTTT.

There are a few counts of this clone. The V call is TRBV12-5, the J call TRBJ2-1; D unclear. Germline values: CDR1 LGHNT, CDR2 FRNRAP. CDR3 length equals 11 residues. The V gene lost 1 base and the J gene lost 10 bases, with 5 bases spanning the gap. The CDR3 sequence is CASGLALEQFF. CDR3 DNA: TGTGCTAGTGGTTTGGCGTTAGAGCAGTTCTTC. The full variable domain, its missing parts supplied by reference TRBV12-5 and TRBJ2-1, is DARVTQTPRHKVTEMGQEVTMRCQPILGHNTVFWYRQTMMQGLELLAYFRNRAPLDDSGMPKDRFSAEMPDATLATLKIQPSEPRDSAVYFCASGLALEQFFGPGTRLTVL.

The chain carries TRBV5-4 and TRBJ2-5; 11 bases agree with TRBD1. The CDR3 has 18 amino acids. The trim removed 0 bases at V and 5 bases at J, leaving 12 bases unmatched. Germline V gene sequence: CDR1 SGHNT, CDR2 YYREEE (reference sequence). DNA for the CDR3: TGTGCCAGCAGCTTGGGGGGCCGGACAGGGGGCATGGGTGAGACCCAGTACTTC. This encodes CASSLGGRTGGMGETQYF.

This chain joins TRBV6-5 and TRBJ1-3, with 7 positions matching TRBD1. The germline V gene has CDR1 MNHEY and CDR2 SVGAGI. J gave up 6 bases and V 0 bases, and 2 bases lay outside the gene matches. The CDR3 spans 14 residues. The CDR3 spells CASSYSGQANTIYF. The CDR3 DNA reads as TGTGCCAGCAGTTACTCTGGACAGGCAAACACCATATATTTT.

The CDR3 spells CASSQDFPGMDYGYTF. CDR3 coding DNA: TGTGCCAGCAGCCAAGACTTTCCGGGAATGGACTATGGCTACACCTTC. The chain couples TRBV14 to TRBJ1-2; D unresolved. CDR3 length equals 16 residues. Between the trimmed V and J ends, which lost 0 bases and 3 bases, there was a span of 14 bases. Germline V gives CDR1 SGHDN, CDR2 FVKESK.

This clone was counted a single time. The V and J genes are TRBV6-5 and TRBJ2-5; a weak D match, TRBD2 (5 bases). Trimming removed 6 bases from V and 7 bases from J, with 15 bases in between. CDR1 and CDR2 (germline): MNHEY, SVGAGI. The CDR3 is made up of 13 amino acids. CDR3: CASSAGLRRTQYF. DNA of the CDR3: TGTGCCAGCAGCGCCGGACTGAGGCGGACCCAGTACTTC.

The gene calls are TRBV6-5 and TRBJ1-4, with TRBD1 matching over 8 bases. V trimming: 4 bases; J trimming: 8 bases; junction bases outside the gene matches: 12. The V gene's germline CDR1 is MNHEY and CDR2 SVGAGI. This CDR3 comprises 16 residues. For the CDR3, the DNA is TGTGCCAGCAGTTCCCAGAGGACAGGGATATTAGAAAAACTGTTTTTT. Translation: CASSSQRTGILEKLFF.

The rearrangement links TRBV5-1 to TRBJ2-3; perhaps TRBD1 as D (6 bases). The V and J ends lost 2 bases and 5 bases respectively, with 12 bases between them. Germline CDR1 is SGHRS and CDR2 is YFSETQ. The CDR3 length is 14 residues. CDR3 residues: CASSFGTNQDTQYF. For the CDR3, the DNA is TGCGCCAGCAGCTTTGGGACAAACCAAGATACGCAGTATTTT.

The chain links TRBV6-1 to TRBJ2-1; no clear D. The germline gives CDR1 MNHNS, CDR2 SASEGT. V lost 6 bases to trimming and J lost 5 bases, with 5 bases between them. The length of the CDR3 is 11 residues. CDR3 sequence: CASRADNEQFF. DNA of the CDR3: TGTGCCAGCAGGGCAGACAATGAGCAGTTCTTC.

This clone was picked up a small number of times. V gene TRBV9 combines with J gene TRBJ2-1; unclear D gene. The V gene lost 2 bases and the J gene lost 7 bases, with 13 bases spanning the gap. The CDR3 runs 14 residues. Germline CDR1 reads SGDLS; CDR2 reads YYNGEE. The CDR3 sequence: CASSVKAHTNEQFF. In DNA form, the CDR3 reads TGTGCCAGCAGCGTCAAAGCCCATACGAATGAGCAGTTCTTC.

This chain uses TRBV9 with TRBJ1-4; no firm D call. Deletions cut 0 bases from V and 1 base from J, with 4 bases between. This CDR3 is built from 14 residues. Germline-derived CDR1 and CDR2 are SGDLS and YYNGEE. CDR3 DNA: TGTGCCAGCAGCGTAGCCGGAACTAATGAAAAACTGTTTTTT. This translates into CASSVAGTNEKLFF.

This chain joins TRBV6-5 and TRBJ1-2; TRBD1 matches at 7 bases. The V gene end was trimmed by 0 bases and the J gene end by 8 bases; junction bases not matched to a gene: 9. The length of the CDR3 is 15 residues. CDR1 MNHEY and CDR2 SVGAGI come from the germline V gene. The DNA of the CDR3 is TGTGCCAGCAGTTACTCTCAGGGGGGAACGGGCGGCTACACCTTC. Translating gives CASSYSQGGTGGYTF.